This TCR beta chain was sequenced for a study of cytomegalovirus exposure and HLA in healthy donors (dated by TCRdb to 2017 to 2019). Background on the whole study: An earlier analysis of approximately 640 of the donors reported approximately 270 Gb of sequence data and 100 million to 140 million unique TCR beta sequences from 150 million to 200 million T cells. Class I and class II HLA loci were covered by the typing at four-digit resolution. The study profiled the T cell repertoires of 500 to 800 subjects by immunosequencing and related them to cytomegalovirus serostatus. Roughly 310 gigabases of sequencing data and approximately 85 million unique TCR sequences were included in an early release covering over 600 HLA-typed donors. Of the 300 to 500 genotyped donors, over 80% were placed in the genetic ancestry cluster associated with self-reported Caucasian donors. Genome-wide SNP genotypes for about three fifths of the roughly 700 donors were used in a later genetic analysis, which treated that subset as a discovery cohort. High-throughput TCR immunosequencing, statistical association of individual TCRs with disease status, and machine learning were combined to predict cytomegalovirus infection status. Rather than drawing on any new phenotypic data, the later analysis identified candidate immune exposures from TCR beta sequences and the way those sequences occurred across donors. To decide whether each TCR beta V gene segment behaved as functional or pseudogenic, an earlier analysis of some 600 of the donors relied on high-throughput TCR beta sequencing. A later analysis re-analyzed previously published TCR beta repertoires from about 600 donors and added high-resolution HLA genotyping to study TCR occurrence patterns. All discovery cohort repertoires had been generated on a single sequencing platform. A handful of DR-DQ haplotypes were treated as single units for association and clustering because of strong linkage in the cohort. The study aimed to test whether cataloging public T cell receptors could reveal signatures of past pathogen exposure. Among around 400 genotyped donors of the cohort, an average of around 220,000 unique TCR beta nucleotide sequences was sequenced per donor, of which about 19% were non-productive. Donor age, sex, ethnicity and CMV serostatus were compiled alongside the repertoire data. In addition to the first cohort of approximately 650 subjects, a separate validation cohort of 120 different subjects was used. The number of typed donors differed by locus: about 620-640 for A, B, C, DRB1 and DQB1; approximately 520 for DQA1; approximately 600 for DPA1; and some 470 for DPB1. Results and caveats for the whole study, not just this receptor: When HLA alleles, especially DR and DQ, strongly co-occurred, attributing TCR associations to individual alleles was difficult. The cohort was sequenced for TCR beta chains only, and without alpha or paired-chain data the features that could be detected were limited. A later analysis associated about 17,000 TCR beta sequences with specific HLA alleles at a false discovery rate of 0.05. Correlated functional status among segregating V segments might be attributable to linkage disequilibrium, but an unknown experimental factor could not be ruled out. The study listed 164 TCR beta chains as associated with cytomegalovirus. In a later analysis, most CMV-associated TCR beta chains were found to appear HLA-restricted, with HLA associations seemingly driven largely by CMV exposure. A further reported finding was that TCR beta sequences accurately predicted the HLA-A and HLA-B alleles for most subjects in the first cohort. Roughly uniform sequencing depth across donors was assumed in presence/absence analyses, although this assumption may not hold. Immune exposure information for the cohort was limited to CMV serostatus. Because counts were too low, fewer than 20 rarely observed V segments, including chromosome 9 orphons, were excluded from the earlier analysis of 587 of the donors. According to a later genetic analysis, donors in an Asian-associated ancestry cluster had fewer N-insertions in productive TCRs than the approximately 650-donor mean. Most TCR sequences were seen in very few donors, while some public TCRs were found in many individuals. Cytomegalovirus status was reported to be diagnosed by the classifier with high specificity and sensitivity in both the original and validation cohorts. In a later analysis, HLA-associated TCR beta chains were found to be more clonally expanded and to have lower generation probabilities than equally common non-associated chains. In vitro tests confirmed that a few of the cytomegalovirus-associated TCR beta chains recognize cytomegalovirus antigens. HLA typing was unavailable for some donors at each locus, so association tests used only the typed subset. Because the 87-base-pair reads could not distinguish some IMGT-functional V segments, including TRBV6-2 and TRBV6-3, those segments were excluded. The sequencing pipeline was judged likely to have produced a cluster of highly shared sequence variants as a technical artifact. Several of the top co-occurrence clusters appeared to be linked to parvovirus B19, influenza, CMV and Epstein-Barr virus, according to a later analysis. The authors suggested that the approach could potentially be extended to other disease states and immunological phenotypes. In a later analysis, TCR association rates were found to vary across HLA loci, with the most associated TCRs seen for DRB1 alleles and the fewest for HLA-C alleles. In a later genetic analysis, a missense DCLRE1C variant was associated with V-gene and J-gene trimming of TCR beta chains, and the association was replicated in an independent cohort. In an earlier analysis of a few hundred of the donors, most TCR beta V segments were observed in productive rearrangements about 90% or about 30% of the time, broadly matching IMGT annotations.

The cohort consisted of hundreds of healthy bone marrow donors. At the time of sampling, every cohort member was nominally healthy, though immune exposures that went unrecorded were likely present. The donor was CMV seronegative and belonged to the group of under 400 seronegative cohort members. Each donor provided a peripheral blood sample, and peripheral blood mononuclear cells were used for TCR beta sequencing. The Qiagen DNeasy Blood Extraction Kit was used to extract genomic DNA from the blood cell samples. The library was produced with the immunoSEQ multiplex PCR assay. For the multiplex PCR, a mixture combining 60 forward primers for TCR Vbeta segments and 13 reverse primers for TCR Jbeta segments was used. A multiplex PCR assay on genomic DNA amplified the CDR3 region of rearranged TCR beta genes. Amplified TCR beta libraries were sequenced as 87-base-pair reads on the Illumina HiSeq System. The study's own analysis went as follows. Across the roughly 700 repertoires, a later analysis counted 80 million or so unique TCR beta chains, roughly 11 million of which were shared by at least two donors. Raw reads were error-corrected and collapsed into unique sequences by a nearest-neighbor algorithm in which closely related sequences were merged to remove PCR and sequencing errors. Alignment of CDR3 sequences to IMGT reference sequences was used to assign V, D and J gene segments. Each retained sequence needed at least a six-nucleotide match to both a V gene segment and a J gene segment. Rearrangements were called productive when the CDR3 lacked stop codons and stayed in frame with V and J; all others were non-productive. Following IMGT convention, CDR3 was defined as the stretch from the second conserved V-encoded cysteine to the conserved J-encoded phenylalanine. The earlier analysis of about 530 of the donors excluded any sequence lacking an unambiguous match to a single V gene segment. In an earlier analysis of 587 of the donors, a V segment was called functional when productive rearrangements were above 56.7%, and segregating when the standard deviation between donors exceeded 5%. A statistical classification framework was built to diagnose cytomegalovirus status from the catalog of TCR beta chain sequences. A later analysis assigned V and J genes by comparing TCR nucleotide sequences with IMGT/GENE-DB human TR gene sequences. Using the TCRdist pipeline, a later analysis assigned CDR3 sequences along with most-parsimonious VDJ recombination scenarios. In a later analysis, each TCR beta chain was defined by its CDR3 amino acid sequence together with its V-gene family, and reads without a unique V-gene family were excluded. To address suspected cross-contamination and a sequencing artifact, a later analysis removed roughly 640 highly shared, low-generation-probability nucleotide sequences. For each public chain, a later analysis derived a clonal expansion index from normalized ranks of inferred template counts within each repertoire. A later analysis computed generation probabilities with a VDJ recombination model fitted to out-of-frame rearrangements, and checked the results against IGoR. In a later analysis, hypergeometric tests were used to score TCR-TCR, TCR-HLA and TCR-CMV co-occurrence, with a repertoire-size bias correction applied to TCR pairs. A later analysis estimated false discovery rates by permuting HLA or CMV assignments 20 times. In a later analysis, co-occurring TCRs were grouped using DBSCAN, with TCRdist sequence similarity added in when clustering inside HLA-allele-positive subsets. For co-occurrence clustering, repertoires with fewer than 30,000 or more than 120,000 public chains were excluded, along with about five repertoires with anomalous nucleotide sharing. Here the immuneACCESS table is served through TCRdb, limited to in-frame sequences with V and J called. Missing clones are a known gap in these copies; in checked studies unresolved V genes cover under half, and the rest lacks a known reason. D and trimming were read from the DNA, whereas the V and J calls and clone size are those reported in that table. This sample's listing comprises roughly 140,000 clones. Approximately 1% of the sample is in the top ten clones.

To note about this clone: Its target antigen remains unknown.

Reading from cysteine to phenylalanine, the CDR3 counts 13 amino acids. Just CDR3 DNA is preserved here, 39 bases in frame from base 1. The junction carries 13 bases between V and J, which are trimmed by 6 bases and 8 bases respectively. The germline V gene sets CDR1 to ENHRY and CDR2 to SYGVKD. This receptor was obtained from a male donor in good health and CMV-seronegative. The sequencing sample was made of PBMCs. The chain is assembled from TRBV10-3 and TRBJ1-4; the D gene is possibly TRBD1, with 5 bases matching. The CDR3 is CAISPGGGEKLFF. The nucleotide sequence is given as TGTGCCATCAGCCCCGGGGGAGGGGAAAAACTGTTTTTT.